Sequencing of this TCR beta chain was carried out in a study of spatial heterogeneity in lung cancer. TCRdb passed the 5' RACE reads through MiXCR, listing each CDR3 protein once. The sample contains around 89,000 distinct CDR3 sequences, approximately 12% of which appear only once. Germline CDR1 reads DFQATT; CDR2 reads SNEGSKA (reference sequence). J gave up 1 base and V 5 bases, and 8 bases lay outside the gene matches. CDR3 length: 15 amino acids. The time point was: sample taken at primary tumor resection. Whole RNA from tumor, nontumor lung or frozen PBMC was sequenced unsorted. The source of this sequence is a male donor with early-stage non-small cell lung cancer. This chain links TRBV20-1 with TRBJ2-5; 9 nucleotides align to TRBD2. The starting material was PBMCs, obtained at surgery. DNA for the CDR3: TGCAGTGCTGGGACTAGCCGAGAATTCCAAGAGACCCAGTACTTC. Its protein product is CSAGTSREFQETQYF.